This T cell receptor beta chain was recovered during a study of blood T cell repertoires in COVID-19. In the study overall: The United States, Italy and Spain provided the acute and convalescent COVID-19 samples. T cells, B-cell-depleted T cells, or PBMCs provided the cDNA or gDNA that served as material.

Per the germline V gene, CDR1 is SGHRS and CDR2 is YFSETQ. V lost 4 bases to trimming and J lost 0 bases; unmatched junction nucleotides: 3. This CDR3 has 14 amino acids. Per the original methods: The assay estimated nucleated cells by amplifying reference gene primers. Only in-frame clones appear in the TCRdb table, and some are missing; sequencing was by immunoSEQ multiplex PCR. V and J calls plus clone size are reproduced from that table; the DNA served to infer D and trimming. Of approximately 330,000 clones listed, roughly 90% are singletons. The source material was peripheral blood. This rearrangement joins TRBV5-1 to TRBJ2-5, with 7 bases that match TRBD1. This clonotype originated in a woman aged 50 to 60 with active or convalescent COVID-19. Here the CDR3 DNA reads TGCGCCAGCAGCCGGGACAGCTACCAAGAGACCCAGTACTTC. Protein product: CASSRDSYQETQYF.